This T cell receptor (beta chain) was sequenced in a study of OX40 agonist ivuxolimab in advanced cancers. The wider study: Approximately 41% of patients had received prior checkpoint inhibitor therapy. Whole-study results and caveats: Fewer expanded clones were found on average in CD4+ than in CD8+ T cells. The CD4+ and CD8+ T cells in the blood had expanded clonally by week 6 at 0.1 to 3.0 mg/kg.

As for this clone: Its target is unknown.

Trimming stripped 6 bases from V and 10 bases from J, with 21 bases between. Germline assignment: CDR1 MNHEY and CDR2 SMNVEV (reference sequence). The CDR3 runs 15 residues. Sequenced by immunoSEQ multiplex PCR; TCRdb stores in-frame clones only, minus some. The sample lists over 95,000 clones, 90% to 97% occurring once. The sequences come from CD4+ or CD8+ T cells sorted from blood, collected in a trial of the OX40 agonist ivuxolimab. The source is an adult with an advanced solid tumor such as melanoma, head and neck, liver or kidney cancer. The rearrangement uses TRBV27 and TRBJ1-4; D may be TRBD1 (5 bases). The CDR3 loop is CASSLSTGDSGKLFF. In DNA form, the CDR3 reads TGTGCCAGCAGCCTGAGTACAGGAGACAGTGGAAAACTGTTTTTT.